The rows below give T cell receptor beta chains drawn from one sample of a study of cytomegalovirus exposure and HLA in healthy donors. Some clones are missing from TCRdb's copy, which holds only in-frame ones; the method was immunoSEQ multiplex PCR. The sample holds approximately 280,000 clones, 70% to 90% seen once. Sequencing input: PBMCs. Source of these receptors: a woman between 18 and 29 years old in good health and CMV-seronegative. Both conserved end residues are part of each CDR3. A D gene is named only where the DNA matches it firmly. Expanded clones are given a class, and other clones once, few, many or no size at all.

DNA: TGTGCCAGCAGCTCACAGCTAGCGGCCTACGAGCAGTACTTC; CDR3: CASSSQLAAYEQYF; D: TRBD2; V: TRBV11-3; J: TRBJ2-7; size: .
DNA: TGTGCCAGCAGCTTGGAATTAGCGGACCTCTACGAGCAGTACTTC; CDR3: CASSLELADLYEQYF; D: .; V: TRBV5-6; J: TRBJ2-7; size: .
DNA: TGTGCCAGCAGCTTAGAGGTTCGGGGGAAAGGCTACACCTTC; CDR3: CASSLEVRGKGYTF; D: .; V: TRBV5-6; J: TRBJ1-2; size: few
DNA: TGTGCCAGCAGTGCACAGGGCACAACTAATGAAAAACTGTTTTTT; CDR3: CASSAQGTTNEKLFF; D: .; V: TRBV25-1; J: TRBJ1-4; size: few
DNA: TGTGCCAGCTATGCGTCGGGGAACACCGGGGAGCTGTTTTTT; CDR3: CASYASGNTGELFF; D: .; V: TRBV2; J: TRBJ2-2; size: .
DNA: TGTGCCAGCACCCCGGGACAGGGATCTTACGAGCAGTACTTC; CDR3: CASTPGQGSYEQYF; D: TRBD1; V: TRBV2; J: TRBJ2-7; size: .
DNA: TGTGCCAGCAGTTATCCGGGACTAGCGGGAGCAGATACGCAGTATTTT; CDR3: CASSYPGLAGADTQYF; D: TRBD2; V: TRBV6-5; J: TRBJ2-3; size: .
DNA: TGTGCCAGCAGTTCTGATCTAGCGGGCCTAACCCCCTACGAGCAGTACTTC; CDR3: CASSSDLAGLTPYEQYF; D: TRBD2; V: TRBV28; J: TRBJ2-7; size: .
DNA: TGTGCCAGCAGTTACGGGCCGCACACCTCCTACGAGCAGTACTTC; CDR3: CASSYGPHTSYEQYF; D: .; V: TRBV6-5; J: TRBJ2-7; size: .
DNA: TGTGCCTGGAGTGTTGAGGGGGTTGCTGAAGCTTTCTTT; CDR3: CAWSVEGVAEAFF; D: .; V: TRBV30; J: TRBJ1-1; size: few
DNA: TGTGCCAGCAGCCCCCTAGCGGGGTCCTACAATGAGCAGTTCTTC; CDR3: CASSPLAGSYNEQFF; D: TRBD2; V: TRBV6-1; J: TRBJ2-1; size: .
DNA: TGTGCCAGCAGCTCAGGGTACGAGCAGTACTTC; CDR3: CASSSGYEQYF; D: .; V: TRBV5-4; J: TRBJ2-7; size: .
DNA: TGCGCCAGCAGCTTGGTCCGGTCTCCTGCCTACGAGCAGTACTTC; CDR3: CASSLVRSPAYEQYF; D: .; V: TRBV5-1; J: TRBJ2-7; size: .
DNA: TGTGCCAGCAGCCCTAGGACAGGGGGCGTCAATCAGCCCCAGCATTTT; CDR3: CASSPRTGGVNQPQHF; D: TRBD1; V: TRBV7-6; J: TRBJ1-5; size: .
DNA: TGCGCCAGCAGCCAAGACAGGGGGTACCACGAGCAGTACTTC; CDR3: CASSQDRGYHEQYF; D: TRBD1; V: TRBV4-1; J: TRBJ2-7; size: .
DNA: TGTGCCAGCAGCCTAGCGGGGAACGCAGATACGCAGTATTTT; CDR3: CASSLAGNADTQYF; D: TRBD2; V: TRBV5-4; J: TRBJ2-3; size: .
DNA: TGTGCCAGCAGTTTATCCCCGGGGGGGCAGCCCCAGCATTTT; CDR3: CASSLSPGGQPQHF; D: .; V: TRBV27; J: TRBJ1-5; size: .
DNA: TGTGCCAGCAGCGTCCGGGACTATTCTTACGAGCAGTACTTC; CDR3: CASSVRDYSYEQYF; D: TRBD2; V: TRBV6-5; J: TRBJ2-7; size: .
DNA: TGTGCCAGCAGGGACGACAGGGAGAATGGCTACACCTTC; CDR3: CASRDDRENGYTF; D: TRBD1; V: TRBV2; J: TRBJ1-2; size: .
DNA: TGTGCCAGTAGTATCGACAGGGGAGACACTGAAGCTTTCTTT; CDR3: CASSIDRGDTEAFF; D: TRBD1; V: TRBV19; J: TRBJ1-1; size: .
DNA: TGTGCCAGCAGTGTATCGAGCTTTAATGAAAAACTGTTTTTT; CDR3: CASSVSSFNEKLFF; D: .; V: TRBV6-5; J: TRBJ1-4; size: few
DNA: TGCGCCAGCAGTGAGGGACTAGCGGGAGTACTCAATGAGCAGTTCTTC; CDR3: CASSEGLAGVLNEQFF; D: TRBD2; V: TRBV10-1; J: TRBJ2-1; size: .
DNA: TGCGCCAGCAGCTTGAGGGGGAACACTGAAGCTTTCTTT; CDR3: CASSLRGNTEAFF; D: .; V: TRBV5-1; J: TRBJ1-1; size: .